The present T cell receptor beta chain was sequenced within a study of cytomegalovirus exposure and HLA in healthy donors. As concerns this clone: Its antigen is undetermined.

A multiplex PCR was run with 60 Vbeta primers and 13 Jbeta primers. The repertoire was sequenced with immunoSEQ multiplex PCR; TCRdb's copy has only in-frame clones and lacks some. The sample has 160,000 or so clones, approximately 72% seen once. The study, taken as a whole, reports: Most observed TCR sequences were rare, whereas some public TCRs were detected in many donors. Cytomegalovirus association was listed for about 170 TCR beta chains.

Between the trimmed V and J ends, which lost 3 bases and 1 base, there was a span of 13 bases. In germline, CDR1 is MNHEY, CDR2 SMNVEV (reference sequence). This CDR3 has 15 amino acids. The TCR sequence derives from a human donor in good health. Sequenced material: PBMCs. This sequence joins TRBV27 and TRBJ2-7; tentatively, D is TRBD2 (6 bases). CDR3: CASSFGGLSSYEQYF. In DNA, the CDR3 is TGTGCCAGCAGTTTTGGGGGGTTGAGTTCCTACGAGCAGTACTTC.